This T cell receptor (beta chain) derives from a study of tumor-infiltrating lymphocytes in primary liver carcinoma. Across the whole study: Sample counts of productive TCRbeta reads spanned roughly 3.65 to 8 million; these counts were similar across tissue types.

The researchers produced TCR beta cDNA from around 500 ng total RNA with a constant-region primer. Researchers made the TCR beta libraries by running three nested multiplex PCR rounds with slightly modified ARM-PCR. A C-beta reverse primer and TRBV1-TRBV30 forward primers served in each of the first two PCR rounds, at about 10 cycles apiece. TCRdb used MiXCR to reprocess the multiplex PCR reads, holding one entry per CDR3 protein. The sample gives 90,000 to 140,000 distinct CDR3 sequences, roughly four fifths of which show up once; under 25% is in the top ten. The CDR3 has 12 amino acids. The source material, about 20-30 mg of unsorted bulk tissue, was used to co-extract RNA and DNA. About this clonotype itself: One junction end disagrees with the germline gene, perhaps due to a read error.

J is TRBJ2-5 and V is TRBV12-3 or TRBV12-4; D call uncertain. The sequence came from a man aged 40-55 years with primary liver carcinoma and hepatitis B virus infection. Sequencing was done on a sample of liver tumor tissue from sampling region 3. Subset denoted: tumor region T3, left-lateral pole. Written as DNA, the CDR3 is TGTGCCAGCACCCCCGGCCAGGATGCCCAGTACTTT. This sequence encodes CASTPGQDAQYF.